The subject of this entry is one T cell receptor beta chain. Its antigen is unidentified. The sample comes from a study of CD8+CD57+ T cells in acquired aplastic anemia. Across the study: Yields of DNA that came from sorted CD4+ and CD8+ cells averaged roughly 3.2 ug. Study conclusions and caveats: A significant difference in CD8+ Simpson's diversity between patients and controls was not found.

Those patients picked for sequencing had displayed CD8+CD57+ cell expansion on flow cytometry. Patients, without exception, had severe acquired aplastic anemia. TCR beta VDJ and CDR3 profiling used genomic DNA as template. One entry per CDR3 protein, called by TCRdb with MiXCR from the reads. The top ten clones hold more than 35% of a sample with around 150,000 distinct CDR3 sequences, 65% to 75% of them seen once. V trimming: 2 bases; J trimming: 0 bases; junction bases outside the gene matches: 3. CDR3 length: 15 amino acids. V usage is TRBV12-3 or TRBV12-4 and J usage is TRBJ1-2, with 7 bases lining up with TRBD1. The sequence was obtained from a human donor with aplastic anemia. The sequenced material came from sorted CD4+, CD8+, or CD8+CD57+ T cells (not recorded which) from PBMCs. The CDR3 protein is CASSLWDRANYGYTF. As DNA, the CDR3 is TGTGCCAGCAGTTTATGGGACAGAGCTAACTATGGCTACACCTTC.